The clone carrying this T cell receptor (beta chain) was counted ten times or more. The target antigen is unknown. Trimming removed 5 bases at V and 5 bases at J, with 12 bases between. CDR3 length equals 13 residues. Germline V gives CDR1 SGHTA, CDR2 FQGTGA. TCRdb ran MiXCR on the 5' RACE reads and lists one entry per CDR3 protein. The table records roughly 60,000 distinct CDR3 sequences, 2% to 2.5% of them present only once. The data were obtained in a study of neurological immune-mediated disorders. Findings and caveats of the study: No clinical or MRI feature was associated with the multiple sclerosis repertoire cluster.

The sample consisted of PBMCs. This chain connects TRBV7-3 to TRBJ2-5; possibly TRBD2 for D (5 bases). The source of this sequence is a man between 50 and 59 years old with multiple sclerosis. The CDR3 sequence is CASSRGSSETQYF. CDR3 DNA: TGTGCCAGCAGCCGTGGGAGTAGCGAGACCCAGTACTTC.